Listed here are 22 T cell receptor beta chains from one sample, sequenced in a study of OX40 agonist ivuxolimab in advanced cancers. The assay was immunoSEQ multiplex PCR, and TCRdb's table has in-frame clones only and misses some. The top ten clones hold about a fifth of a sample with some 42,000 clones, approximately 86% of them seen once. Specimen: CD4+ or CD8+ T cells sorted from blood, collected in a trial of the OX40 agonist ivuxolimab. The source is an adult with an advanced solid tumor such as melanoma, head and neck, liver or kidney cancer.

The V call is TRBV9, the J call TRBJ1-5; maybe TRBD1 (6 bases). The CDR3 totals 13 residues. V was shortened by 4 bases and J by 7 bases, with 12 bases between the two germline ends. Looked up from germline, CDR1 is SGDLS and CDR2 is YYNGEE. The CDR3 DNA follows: TGTGCCAGCAGCCCAAACACAGGGCAGCCCCAGCATTTT. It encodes CASSPNTGQPQHF.

The CDR3 nucleotides are TGTGCCAGCAGCTTAGGGGGCCTAGCGGGACAAGAGACCCAGTACTTC. Amino acid sequence: CASSLGGLAGQETQYF. The V gene is TRBV7-2, the J gene TRBJ2-5; TRBD2 matches at 9 bases. Per germline, CDR1 SGHTA and CDR2 FQGNSA. Trimming removed 1 base from V and 2 bases from J; junction bases left unmatched: 5. The CDR3 spans 16 residues.

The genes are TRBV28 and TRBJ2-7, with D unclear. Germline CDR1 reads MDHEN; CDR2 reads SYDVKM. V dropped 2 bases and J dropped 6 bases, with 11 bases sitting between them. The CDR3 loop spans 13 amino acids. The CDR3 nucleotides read TGTGCCAGCAGTTTAACTGGGCTGCTCGAGCAGTACGTC. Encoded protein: CASSLTGLLEQYV.

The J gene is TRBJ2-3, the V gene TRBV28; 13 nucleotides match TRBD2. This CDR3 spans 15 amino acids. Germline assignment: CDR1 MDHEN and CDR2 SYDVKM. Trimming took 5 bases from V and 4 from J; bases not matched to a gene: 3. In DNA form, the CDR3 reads TGTGCCAGCAGTACTAGCGGGGGGGCCCCAGATACGCAGTATTTT. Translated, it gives CASSTSGGAPDTQYF.

CDR3 protein: CASSLGGLTDTQYF. The CDR3 bases are TGTGCCAGCAGTTTAGGGGGGCTAACAGATACGCAGTATTTT. This chain uses TRBV28 with TRBJ2-3; the D call may be TRBD1 or TRBD2 (6 bases each). Germline CDR1 MDHEN, CDR2 SYDVKM. The V end lost 2 bases, the J end lost 3 bases, and 9 bases lay between the germline ends. CDR3 length equals 14 residues.

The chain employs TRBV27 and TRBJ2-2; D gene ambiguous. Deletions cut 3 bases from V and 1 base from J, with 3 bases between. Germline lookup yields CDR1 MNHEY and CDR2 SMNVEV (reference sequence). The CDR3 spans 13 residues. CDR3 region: CASSLGNTGELFF. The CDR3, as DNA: TGTGCCAGCAGTTTGGGGAACACCGGGGAGCTGTTTTTT.

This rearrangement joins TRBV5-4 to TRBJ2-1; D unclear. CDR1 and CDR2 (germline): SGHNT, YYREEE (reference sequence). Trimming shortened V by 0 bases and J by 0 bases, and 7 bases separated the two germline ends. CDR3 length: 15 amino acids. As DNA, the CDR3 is TGTGCCAGCAGCTTGGAACAGTACTCCTACAATGAGCAGTTCTTC. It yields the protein CASSLEQYSYNEQFF.

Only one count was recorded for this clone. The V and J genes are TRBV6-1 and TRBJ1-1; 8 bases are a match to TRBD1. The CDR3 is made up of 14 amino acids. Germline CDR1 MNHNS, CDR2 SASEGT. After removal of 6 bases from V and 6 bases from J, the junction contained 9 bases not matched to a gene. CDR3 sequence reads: CASSERTGWPEAFF. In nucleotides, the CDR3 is TGTGCCAGCAGCGAACGGACAGGGTGGCCTGAAGCTTTCTTT.

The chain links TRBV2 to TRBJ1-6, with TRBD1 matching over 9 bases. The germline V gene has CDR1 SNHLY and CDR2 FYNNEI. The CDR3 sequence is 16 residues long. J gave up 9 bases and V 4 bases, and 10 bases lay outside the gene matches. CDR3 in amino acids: CASSGVPGQGSSPLHF. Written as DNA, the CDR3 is TGTGCCAGCAGTGGGGTCCCGGGACAGGGTAGTTCACCCCTCCACTTT.

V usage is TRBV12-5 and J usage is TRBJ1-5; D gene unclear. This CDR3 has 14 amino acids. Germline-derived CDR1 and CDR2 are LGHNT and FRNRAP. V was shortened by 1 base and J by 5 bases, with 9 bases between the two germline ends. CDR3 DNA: TGTGCTAGTGGTTTGGGACCTTCCTATCAGCCCCAGCATTTT. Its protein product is CASGLGPSYQPQHF.

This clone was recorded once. The DNA of the CDR3 is TGTGCCAGCAGCGCCCCCTCTGGAAACACCATATATTTT. Its protein is CASSAPSGNTIYF. The rearrangement joins TRBV9 to TRBJ1-3; the D is unclear. Trimming pared 3 bases from V and 0 bases from J, leaving 4 bases between. The CDR3 totals 13 residues. Looked up from germline, CDR1 is SGDLS and CDR2 is YYNGEE.

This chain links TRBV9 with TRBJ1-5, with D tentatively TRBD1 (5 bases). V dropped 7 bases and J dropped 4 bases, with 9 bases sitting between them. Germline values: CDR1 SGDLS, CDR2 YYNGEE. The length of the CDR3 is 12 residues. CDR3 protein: CASGAGNQPQHF. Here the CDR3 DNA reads TGTGCCAGCGGGGCGGGGAATCAGCCCCAGCATTTT.

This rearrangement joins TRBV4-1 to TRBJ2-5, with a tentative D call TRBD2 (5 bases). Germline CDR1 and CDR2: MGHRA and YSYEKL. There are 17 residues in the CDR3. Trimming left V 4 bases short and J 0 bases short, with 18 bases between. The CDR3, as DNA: TGCGCCAGCAGCCTCCGTAGCCTAGCCGGGTACCAAGAGACCCAGTACTTC. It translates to CASSLRSLAGYQETQYF.

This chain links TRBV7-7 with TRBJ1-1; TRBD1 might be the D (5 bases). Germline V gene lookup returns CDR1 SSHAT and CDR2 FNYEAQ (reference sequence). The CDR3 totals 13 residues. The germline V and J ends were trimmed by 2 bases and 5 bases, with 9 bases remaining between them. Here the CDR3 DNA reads TGTGCCAGCAGCTTATTCCCAGGGACTGAAGCTTTCTTT. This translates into CASSLFPGTEAFF.

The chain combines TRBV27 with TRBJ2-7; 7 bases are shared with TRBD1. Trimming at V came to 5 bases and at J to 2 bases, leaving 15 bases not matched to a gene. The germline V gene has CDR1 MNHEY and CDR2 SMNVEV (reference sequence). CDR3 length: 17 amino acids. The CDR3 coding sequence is TGTGCCAGCAGTGAATTCCGAAGCCCTGGGACAGCCTACGAGCAGTACTTC. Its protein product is CASSEFRSPGTAYEQYF.

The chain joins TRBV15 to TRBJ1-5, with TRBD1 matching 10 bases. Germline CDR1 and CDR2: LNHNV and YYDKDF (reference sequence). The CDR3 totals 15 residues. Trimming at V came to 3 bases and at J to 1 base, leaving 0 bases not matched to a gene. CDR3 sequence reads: CATSRDRGSNQPQHF. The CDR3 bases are TGTGCCACCAGCAGGGACAGGGGGAGCAATCAGCCCCAGCATTTT. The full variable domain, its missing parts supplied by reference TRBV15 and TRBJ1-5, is DAMVIQNPRYQVTQFGKPVTLSCSQTLNHNVMYWYQQKSSQAPKLLFHYYDKDFNNEADTPDNFQSRRPNTSFCFLDIRSPGLGDTAMYLCATSRDRGSNQPQHFGDGTRLSIL.

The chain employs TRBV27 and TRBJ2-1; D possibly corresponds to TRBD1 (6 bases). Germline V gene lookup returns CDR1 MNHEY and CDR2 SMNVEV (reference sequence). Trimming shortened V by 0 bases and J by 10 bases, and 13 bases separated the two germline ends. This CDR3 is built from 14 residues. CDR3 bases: TGTGCCAGCAGTTTATCGATACAGGGTCGCGAGCAGTTCTTC. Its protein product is CASSLSIQGREQFF.

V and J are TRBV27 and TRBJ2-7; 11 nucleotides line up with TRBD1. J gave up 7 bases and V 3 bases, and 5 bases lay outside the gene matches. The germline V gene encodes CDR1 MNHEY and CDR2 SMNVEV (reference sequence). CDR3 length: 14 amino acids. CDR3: CASSFGQGANEQYF. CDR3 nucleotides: TGTGCCAGCAGTTTCGGACAGGGGGCGAATGAGCAGTACTTC.

The CDR3 coding sequence is TGTGCCAGCACCGTGAACACTGAAGCTTTCTTT. Translation gives CASTVNTEAFF. The chain has TRBV6-8 and TRBJ1-1; D gene uncertain. Per germline, CDR1 MNHGY and CDR2 SAAAGT. V lost 7 bases and J 0 bases, leaving 3 bases between the germline ends. The CDR3 is 11 amino acids.

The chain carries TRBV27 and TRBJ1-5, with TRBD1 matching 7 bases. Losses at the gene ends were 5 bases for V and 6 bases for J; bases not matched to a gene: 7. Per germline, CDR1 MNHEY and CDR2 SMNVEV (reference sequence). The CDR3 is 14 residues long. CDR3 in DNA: TGTGCCAGCAGTCTTCAGGGGGTCAGTCAGCCCCAGCATTTT. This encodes CASSLQGVSQPQHF.

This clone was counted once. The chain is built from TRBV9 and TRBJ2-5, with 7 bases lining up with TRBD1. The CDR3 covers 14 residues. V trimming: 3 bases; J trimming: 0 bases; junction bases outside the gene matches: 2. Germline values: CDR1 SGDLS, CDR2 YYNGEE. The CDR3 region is CASSGDRDQETQYF. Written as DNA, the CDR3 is TGTGCCAGCAGCGGAGACAGGGACCAAGAGACCCAGTACTTC.

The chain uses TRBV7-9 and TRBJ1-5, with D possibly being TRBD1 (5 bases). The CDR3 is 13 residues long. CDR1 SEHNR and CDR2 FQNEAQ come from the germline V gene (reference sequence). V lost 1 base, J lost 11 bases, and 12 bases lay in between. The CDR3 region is CASSLGSGGSQHF. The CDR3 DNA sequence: TGTGCCAGCAGCTTAGGCTCGGGGGGGTCCCAGCATTTT.